These 8 T cell receptor beta chains came from one sample sequenced in a study of shared clonotypes between healthy human individuals. The table came from immunoSEQ multiplex PCR; TCRdb's copy has only in-frame clones and leaves some out. The top ten hold 1.5% to 2% of the sample, which has hundreds of thousands of clones, 55% to 85% seen once. Specimen: memory CD4+ T cells sorted from blood. Subset in this sample: CD45RA-negative fraction. These receptors all come from a woman under 40 in good health.

This clone was observed a handful of times. This sequence joins TRBV5-4 and TRBJ2-7, with TRBD2 identical over 7 bases. Germline assignment: CDR1 SGHNT and CDR2 YYREEE (reference sequence). With V trimmed by 0 bases and J by 6 bases, 3 bases remained unmatched. This CDR3 contains 13 residues. Here the CDR3 reads CASSLAGGSEQYF. The CDR3 DNA reads as TGTGCCAGCAGCTTGGCCGGGGGGTCCGAGCAGTACTTC.

The chain combines TRBV30 with TRBJ2-5; TRBD2 matches at 12 bases. The germline V gene encodes CDR1 GTSNPN and CDR2 SVGIG (reference sequence). The CDR3 totals 15 residues. J gave up 4 bases and V 5 bases, and 8 bases lay outside the gene matches. The CDR3: CAWVRSLAGGETQYF. The CDR3 nucleotides are TGTGCCTGGGTCCGATCACTAGCGGGAGGAGAGACCCAGTACTTC. The complete variable domain, with remaining parts taken from reference TRBV30 and TRBJ2-5, reads SQTIHQWPATLVQPVGSPLSLECTVEGTSNPNLYWYRQAAGRGLQLLFYSVGIGQISSEVPQNLSASRPQDRQFILSSKKLLLSDSGFYLCAWVRSLAGGETQYFGPGTRLLVL.

The CDR3 bases are TGTGCCAGCAGTTTATTAGGCGGGAGGGCGGGCACCGGGGAGCTGTTTTTT. Amino acids: CASSLLGGRAGTGELFF. The V call is TRBV28, the J call TRBJ2-2, with 9 bases identical to TRBD2. The CDR3 is 17 amino acids. Germline values: CDR1 MDHEN, CDR2 SYDVKM. V was clipped by 1 base and J by 4 bases; unmatched bases: 7.

This clone was counted a few times. This specimen includes other DNA sequences encoding the same CDR3. The CDR3 DNA reads TGTGCCAGCAGCGCCGGGACTAGGCTTTACAATGAGCAGTTCTTC. It translates to CASSAGTRLYNEQFF. This chain uses TRBV7-2 with TRBJ2-1, with 8 bases aligning to TRBD2. CDR1 and CDR2 (germline): SGHTA, FQGNSA. Trimming cost V 5 bases and J 4 bases; bases outside gene matches: 7. The CDR3 has 15 residues.

V and J are TRBV30 and TRBJ1-2; 8 nucleotides align to TRBD1. Germline values: CDR1 GTSNPN, CDR2 SVGIG (reference sequence). V was clipped by 1 base and J by 6 bases; unmatched bases: 4. The length of the CDR3 is 13 residues. CDR3 nucleotide sequence: TGTGCCTGGAGTGCCCAGGGGGCCGATGGCTACACCTTC. Amino acids: CAWSAQGADGYTF. The full variable domain, its missing parts supplied by reference TRBV30 and TRBJ1-2, is SQTIHQWPATLVQPVGSPLSLECTVEGTSNPNLYWYRQAAGRGLQLLFYSVGIGQISSEVPQNLSASRPQDRQFILSSKKLLLSDSGFYLCAWSAQGADGYTFGSGTRLTVV.

There are many counts of this clone. The chain recombines TRBV14 with TRBJ1-2; D is unclear. Looked up from germline, CDR1 is SGHDN and CDR2 is FVKESK. The CDR3 extends over 13 amino acids. The V gene lost 1 base and the J gene lost 3 bases, with 6 bases spanning the gap. This CDR3 is CASSQGRYYGYTF. The CDR3 bases are TGTGCCAGCAGCCAAGGGCGGTACTATGGCTACACCTTC.

The genes are TRBV11-2 and TRBJ2-1; a possible D gene is TRBD2 (6 bases). The CDR3 loop spans 16 amino acids. Trimming removed 2 bases from V and 3 bases from J, with 14 bases in between. CDR1 and CDR2 from the germline V gene are SGHAT and FQNNGV. Here the CDR3 DNA reads TGTGCCAGCAGCTTAAGTCCTAGCGAGATCTACAATGAGCAGTTCTTC. This encodes CASSLSPSEIYNEQFF.

With respect to this clone: A much larger clone differs by one base, so this may be a read error. At the DNA level, this CDR3 is encoded by other sequences in the same sample as well. The CDR3 spells CASSPMNTEAFF. DNA for the CDR3: TGTGCCAGCAGTCCAATGAACACTGAAGCTTTCTTT. The chain uses TRBV2 and TRBJ1-1; D is unclear. With 5 bases removed from V and 0 bases from J, the gap between germline ends came to 4 bases. The V gene's germline CDR1 is SNHLY and CDR2 FYNNEI. This CDR3 region has 12 residues.